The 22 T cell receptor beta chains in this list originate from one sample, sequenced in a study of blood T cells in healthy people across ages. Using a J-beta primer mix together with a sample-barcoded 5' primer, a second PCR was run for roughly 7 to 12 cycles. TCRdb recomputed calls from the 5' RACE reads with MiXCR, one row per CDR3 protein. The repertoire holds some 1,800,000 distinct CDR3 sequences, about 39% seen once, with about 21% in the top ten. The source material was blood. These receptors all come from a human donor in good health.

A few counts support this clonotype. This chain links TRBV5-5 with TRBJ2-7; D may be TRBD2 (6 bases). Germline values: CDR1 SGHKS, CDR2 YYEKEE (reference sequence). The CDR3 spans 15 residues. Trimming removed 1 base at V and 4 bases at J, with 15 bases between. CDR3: CASSLRGSGLYEQYF. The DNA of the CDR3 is TGTGCCAGCAGCTTGAGGGGTAGCGGCTTATACGAGCAGTACTTC.

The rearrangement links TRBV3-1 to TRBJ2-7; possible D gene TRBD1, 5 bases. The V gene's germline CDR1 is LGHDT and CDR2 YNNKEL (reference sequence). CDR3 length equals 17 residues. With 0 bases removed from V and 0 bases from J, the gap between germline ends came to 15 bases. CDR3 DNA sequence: TGTGCCAGCAGCCAAGAAGCCCAACAGGATAGCTCCTACGAGCAGTACTTC. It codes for CASSQEAQQDSSYEQYF.

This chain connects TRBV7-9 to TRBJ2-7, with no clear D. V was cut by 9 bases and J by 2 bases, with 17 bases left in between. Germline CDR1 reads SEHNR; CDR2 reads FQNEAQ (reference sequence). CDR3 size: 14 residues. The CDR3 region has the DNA TGTGCCAGTTCTGGGCAGCGTGAGGCCTACGAGCAGTACTTC. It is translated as CASSGQREAYEQYF.

The CDR3 DNA is TGCAGTGCTTCACCGCCGGACAGGGCAGAGACCCAGTACTTC. Amino acid sequence: CSASPPDRAETQYF. The J gene is TRBJ2-5, the V gene TRBV20-1; 8 nucleotides match TRBD1. Trimming removed 5 bases from V and 4 bases from J; junction bases left unmatched: 9. Germline lookup yields CDR1 DFQATT and CDR2 SNEGSKA (reference sequence). The length of the CDR3 is 14 residues.

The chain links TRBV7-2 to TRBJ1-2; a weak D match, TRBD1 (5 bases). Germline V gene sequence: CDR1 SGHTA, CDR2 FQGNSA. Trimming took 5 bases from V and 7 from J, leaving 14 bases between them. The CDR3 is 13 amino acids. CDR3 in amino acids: CASSEWDAGGYTF. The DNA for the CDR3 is TGTGCCAGCAGCGAGTGGGACGCGGGTGGCTACACCTTC.

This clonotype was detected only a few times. CDR3 DNA sequence: TGTGCCAGCAGAACTCCAGGGTTTGGCACTGAAGCTTTCTTT. Its protein is CASRTPGFGTEAFF. The chain uses TRBV11-1 and TRBJ1-1, with D possibly being TRBD1 (5 bases). The germline V gene encodes CDR1 SGHAT and CDR2 FQDESV (reference sequence). Deletions cut 6 bases from V and 4 bases from J, with 15 bases between. The CDR3 extends over 14 amino acids.

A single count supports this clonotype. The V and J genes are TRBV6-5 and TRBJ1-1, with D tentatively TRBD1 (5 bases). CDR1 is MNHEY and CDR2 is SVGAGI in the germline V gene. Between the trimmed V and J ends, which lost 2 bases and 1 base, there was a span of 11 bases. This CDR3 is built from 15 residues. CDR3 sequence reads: CASSYDRGTNTEAFF. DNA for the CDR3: TGTGCCAGCAGTTACGATCGGGGGACGAACACTGAAGCTTTCTTT.

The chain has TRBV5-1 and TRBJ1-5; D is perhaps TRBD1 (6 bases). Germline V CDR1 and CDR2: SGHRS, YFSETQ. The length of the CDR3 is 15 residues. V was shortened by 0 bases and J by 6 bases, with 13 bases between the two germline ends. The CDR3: CASSLGQGSSQPQHF. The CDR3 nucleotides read TGCGCCAGCAGCTTGGGGCAGGGGAGTAGTCAGCCCCAGCATTTT.

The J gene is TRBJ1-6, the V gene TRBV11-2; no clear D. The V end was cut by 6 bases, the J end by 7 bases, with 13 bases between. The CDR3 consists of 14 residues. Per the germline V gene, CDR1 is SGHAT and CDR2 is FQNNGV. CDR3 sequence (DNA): TGTGCCAGCAGGCTGCTAGGTTCGAATTCACCCCTCCACTTT. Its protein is CASRLLGSNSPLHF.

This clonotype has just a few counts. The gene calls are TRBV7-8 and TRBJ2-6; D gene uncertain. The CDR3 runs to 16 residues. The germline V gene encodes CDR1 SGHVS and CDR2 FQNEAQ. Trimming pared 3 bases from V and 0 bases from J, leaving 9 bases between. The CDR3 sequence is CASSFYLASGANVLTF. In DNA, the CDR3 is TGTGCCAGCAGCTTCTACCTGGCCTCTGGGGCCAACGTCCTGACTTTC. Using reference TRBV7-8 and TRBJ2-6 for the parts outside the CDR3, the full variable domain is GAGVSQSPRYKVAKRGQDVALRCDPISGHVSLFWYQQALGQGPEFLTYFQNEAQLDKSGLPSDRFFAERPEGSVSTLKIQRTQQEDSAVYLCASSFYLASGANVLTFGAGSRLTVL.

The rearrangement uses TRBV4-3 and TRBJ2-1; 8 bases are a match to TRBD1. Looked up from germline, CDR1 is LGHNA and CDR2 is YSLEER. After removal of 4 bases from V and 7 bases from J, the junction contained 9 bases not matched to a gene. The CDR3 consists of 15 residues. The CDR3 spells CASSRYSGQGNEQFF. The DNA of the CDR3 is TGCGCCAGCAGCCGGTACTCAGGACAGGGAAATGAGCAGTTCTTC.

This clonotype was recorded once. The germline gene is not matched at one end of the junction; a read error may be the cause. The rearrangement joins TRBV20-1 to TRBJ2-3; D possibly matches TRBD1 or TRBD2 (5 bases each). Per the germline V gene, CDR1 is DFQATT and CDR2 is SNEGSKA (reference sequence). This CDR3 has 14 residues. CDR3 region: CSASWGSTTGTQYF. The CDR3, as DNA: TGCAGTGCCTCCTGGGGGTCAACCACAGGTACGCAGTATTTT.

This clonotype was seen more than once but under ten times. The chain's CDR3 is CSVDLGAVSEQYF. The CDR3 DNA follows: TGCAGCGTTGATCTCGGGGCGGTCAGCGAGCAGTACTTC. The chain uses TRBV29-1 and TRBJ2-7; D possibly uses TRBD1 or TRBD2 (5 bases each). The CDR3 runs 13 residues. Trimming left V 3 bases short and J 6 bases short, with 15 bases between. CDR1 and CDR2 from the germline V gene are SQVTM and ANQGSEA.

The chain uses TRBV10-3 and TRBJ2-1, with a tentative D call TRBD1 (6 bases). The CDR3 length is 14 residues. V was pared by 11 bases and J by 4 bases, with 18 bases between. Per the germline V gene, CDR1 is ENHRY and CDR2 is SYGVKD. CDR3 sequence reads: CAAVGQGGYNEQFF. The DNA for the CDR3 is TGTGCCGCCGTAGGGCAAGGGGGTTACAATGAGCAGTTCTTC.

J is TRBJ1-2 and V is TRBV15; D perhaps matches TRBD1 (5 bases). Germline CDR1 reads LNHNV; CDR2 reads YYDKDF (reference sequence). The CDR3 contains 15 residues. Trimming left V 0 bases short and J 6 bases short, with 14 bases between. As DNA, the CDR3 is TGTGCCACCAGCAGAGATGGGGCGGAAGCTAATGGCTACACCTTC. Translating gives CATSRDGAEANGYTF.

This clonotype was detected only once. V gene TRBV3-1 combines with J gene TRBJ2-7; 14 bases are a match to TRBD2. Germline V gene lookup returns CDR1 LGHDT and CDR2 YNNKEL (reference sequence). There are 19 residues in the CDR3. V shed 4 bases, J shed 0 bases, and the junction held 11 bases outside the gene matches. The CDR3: CASSPYTRLAGGISYEQYF. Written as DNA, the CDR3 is TGTGCCAGCAGCCCATATACCCGACTAGCGGGGGGGATCTCCTACGAGCAGTACTTC.

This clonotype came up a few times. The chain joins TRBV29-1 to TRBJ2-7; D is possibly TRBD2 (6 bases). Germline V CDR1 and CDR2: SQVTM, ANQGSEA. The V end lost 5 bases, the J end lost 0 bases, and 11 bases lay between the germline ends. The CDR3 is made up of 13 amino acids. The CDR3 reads CSVRGGVSYEQYF. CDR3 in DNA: TGCAGCGTTCGGGGCGGGGTCTCCTACGAGCAGTACTTC.

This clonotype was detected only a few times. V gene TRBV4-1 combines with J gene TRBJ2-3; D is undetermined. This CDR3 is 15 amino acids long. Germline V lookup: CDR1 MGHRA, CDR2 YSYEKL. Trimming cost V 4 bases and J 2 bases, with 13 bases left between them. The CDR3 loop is CASSLGGTYTDTQYF. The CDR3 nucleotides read TGCGCCAGCAGCCTCGGCGGCACCTACACAGATACGCAGTATTTT.

The CDR3 protein is CSVEDKGWGYGYTF. The CDR3 nucleotides are TGCAGCGTTGAAGATAAAGGGTGGGGCTATGGCTACACCTTC. The chain couples TRBV29-1 to TRBJ1-2; D remains unclear. CDR3 length: 14 amino acids. V shed 0 bases and J shed 4 bases, with 12 bases lying between them. Per the germline V gene, CDR1 is SQVTM and CDR2 is ANQGSEA.

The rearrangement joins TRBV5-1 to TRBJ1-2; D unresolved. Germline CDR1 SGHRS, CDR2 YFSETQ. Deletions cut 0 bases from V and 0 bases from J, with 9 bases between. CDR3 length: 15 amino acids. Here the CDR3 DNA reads TGCGCCAGCAGCTTGGTAACGGACCCTAACTATGGCTACACCTTC. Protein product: CASSLVTDPNYGYTF. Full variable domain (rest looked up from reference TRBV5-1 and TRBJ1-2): KAGVTQTPRYLIKTRGQQVTLSCSPISGHRSVSWYQQTPGQGLQFLFEYFSETQRNKGNFPGRFSGRQFSNSRSEMNVSTLELGDSALYLCASSLVTDPNYGYTFGSGTRLTVV.

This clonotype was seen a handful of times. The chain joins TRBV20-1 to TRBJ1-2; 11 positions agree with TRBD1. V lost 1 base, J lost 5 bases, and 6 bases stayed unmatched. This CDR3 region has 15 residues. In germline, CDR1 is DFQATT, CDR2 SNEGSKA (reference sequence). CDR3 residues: CSARGGGQGVYGYTF. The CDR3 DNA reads TGCAGTGCTAGAGGGGGGGGACAGGGGGTTTATGGCTACACCTTC.

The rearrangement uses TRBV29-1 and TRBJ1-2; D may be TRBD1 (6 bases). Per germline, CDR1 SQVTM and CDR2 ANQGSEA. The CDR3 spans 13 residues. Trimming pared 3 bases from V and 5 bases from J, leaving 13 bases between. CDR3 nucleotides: TGCAGCGTTGAGGAGGAAAGGGGGTATGGCTACACCTTC. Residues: CSVEEERGYGYTF.